Included here is one T cell receptor beta chain sequence, with context. Its antigen is not known. The protocol was immunoSEQ multiplex PCR, while the TCRdb copy is restricted to in-frame clones and leaves out a portion. The sample has about 170,000 clones, 80% to 95% seen once. The record originates from a study of T cell responses to AZD1222 COVID-19 vaccine. Across the study: Second-dose intervals of approximately 4 or approximately 12 weeks were pooled. Study-wide points: There were vaccine-associated CD4 TCRs across spike, dominant at 160-218 and 743-854. Nearly half of spike-specific TCRs reportedly go after variant regions that carry no mutations. Researchers took repertoire samples only after the peak T cell response had come.

Germline assignment: CDR1 SEHNR and CDR2 FQNEAQ (reference sequence). V was shortened by 4 bases and J by 2 bases, with 23 bases between the two germline ends. The CDR3 spans 19 residues. The rearrangement uses TRBV7-9 and TRBJ1-4, with D perhaps matching TRBD1 (6 bases). The source material was peripheral blood, sampled on day 0 of AZD1222 vaccination. This TCR came from an adult in good health. Here the CDR3 DNA reads TGTGCCAGCAGCTCAACCTACGCAGGGGTGGGGGCGACTAATGAAAAACTGTTTTTT. This gives the protein CASSSTYAGVGATNEKLFF.